The following is a T cell receptor beta chain sequence with its context. The CDR3 spans 15 residues. In germline, CDR1 is MNHEY, CDR2 SMNVEV (reference sequence). Trimming stripped 3 bases from V and 0 bases from J, with 10 bases between. The sample comes from a study of blood T cell repertoires in COVID-19. The protocol was immunoSEQ multiplex PCR, while the TCRdb copy is restricted to in-frame clones and leaves out a portion. Counted here are some 200,000 clones, 80% occurring once; the ten biggest clones make up 10% to 15%. The TCR comes from a human donor in a cohort sampled during active COVID-19. V and J are TRBV27 and TRBJ2-3, with a possible D match to TRBD2 (6 bases). Sample: peripheral blood. DNA of the CDR3: TGTGCCAGCAGTTTTTCGGAGGGTAGCACAGATACGCAGTATTTT. Its translation: CASSFSEGSTDTQYF.